This TCR beta chain originates from a study of cytomegalovirus exposure and HLA in healthy donors. Profiled with immunoSEQ multiplex PCR; TCRdb holds only in-frame clones, not every one. The sample lists about 160,000 clones; 70% to 90% were seen once. Germline-derived CDR1 and CDR2 are SNHLY and FYNNEI. The ends lost 4 bases at V and 7 bases at J; junction bases unmatched: 3. The CDR3 is 12 amino acids. Broader study findings: For most TCR sequences rarity was the rule, although some public TCRs occurred in many donors. Among TCR beta chains, those listed as cytomegalovirus-associated numbered more than 150. In vitro, a few CMV-associated chains proved specific for CMV antigens.

On this clone itself: Its antigen is unknown.

This sequence was found in a man between 18 and 35 years old in good health and CMV-seronegative. Sequencing was carried out using PBMCs. This chain uses TRBV2 with TRBJ1-1; TRBD1 aligns across 7 bases. The CDR3 loop is CASSARDSEAFF. CDR3 in DNA: TGTGCCAGCAGTGCCCGGGACAGTGAAGCTTTCTTT.